What follows is one T cell receptor (beta chain) and its context. What antigen it recognizes has not been identified. The input lacks base qualities; no much larger clone sits a single base away. The sample is drawn from a study of blood T cell repertoires in COVID-19 (dated by TCRdb to between 2020 and 2021). About the full investigation: Samples from collaborators originated in the United States, Italy and Spain and spanned both the acute and convalescent phases of COVID-19. The repertoires were released in a freely available public database meant as a resource for research on the immune response to SARS-CoV-2. The material from the prospective study consisted of cDNA or gDNA derived from T cells, B-cell-depleted T cells, or PBMCs. Deeply sampled blood TCRbeta repertoires from subjects exposed to, actively infected with, or recovered from COVID-19 were included in the dataset. A de-identified subject ID, COVID-19 status, age in years and sex were almost always included in the sample metadata. Samples were obtained from the ongoing ImmuneRACE study (first 160 participants) and from over a thousand subjects provided by 6 global collaborators. Where available, HLA class I and class II types were obtained from metadata supplied by the sample provider rather than from assay-based typing. The study at large found these results: The amount of clinical and demographic metadata varied by source and participant and was provided uncurated.

The immunoSEQ Assay, a bias-controlled multiplex PCR, was used to amplify TCRbeta CDR3 regions from genomic DNA. As for how the authors treated the data: The number of nucleated cells in each sample was estimated from the amplification of reference gene primers within the assay. To quantify the absolute abundance of each unique TCRbeta CDR3 rearrangement, sequence reads were collapsed and filtered. For each sample, productive Simpson clonality was calculated as the square root of Simpson's diversity index over productive rearrangements. TCRdb took over this immuneACCESS table, retaining in-frame rearrangements with V and J assigned. Such tables are incomplete; in checked studies, under half of the missing clones stem from an unresolved V gene, and the remainder is unexplained. The D gene and trimming were derived from the DNA, and the V and J assignments and clone size from that table. The sample table lists fewer than 90,000 clones, about 95% of them with a count of one. Approximately 4.2% of the sample comes from the top ten.

V is trimmed back by 1 base and J by 9 bases, and the junction contains 10 bases that no gene match accounts for. From its cysteine to its phenylalanine, the CDR3 spans 15 amino acids. Just the 45-base CDR3 DNA is kept, in frame starting at base 1. Sequences MDHEN (CDR1) and SYDVKM (CDR2) are obtained from the germline V gene. Whole blood was collected in K2EDTA tubes by collaborating institutions according to the institutions' own protocols. For TCRbeta analysis, collaborators shipped samples as frozen whole blood, isolated PBMCs, or DNA extracted from either of those sample types. Source material: peripheral blood. The receptor comes from a human donor with active COVID-19. The donor label of this sample is uncertain. The rearranged chain carries TRBV28 and TRBJ2-3, with 7 bases matching TRBD2. For the CDR3, the sequence is CASSLSGDYHTTQYF. The bases read TGTGCCAGCAGTTTATCGGGGGACTACCATACGACGCAGTATTTT.